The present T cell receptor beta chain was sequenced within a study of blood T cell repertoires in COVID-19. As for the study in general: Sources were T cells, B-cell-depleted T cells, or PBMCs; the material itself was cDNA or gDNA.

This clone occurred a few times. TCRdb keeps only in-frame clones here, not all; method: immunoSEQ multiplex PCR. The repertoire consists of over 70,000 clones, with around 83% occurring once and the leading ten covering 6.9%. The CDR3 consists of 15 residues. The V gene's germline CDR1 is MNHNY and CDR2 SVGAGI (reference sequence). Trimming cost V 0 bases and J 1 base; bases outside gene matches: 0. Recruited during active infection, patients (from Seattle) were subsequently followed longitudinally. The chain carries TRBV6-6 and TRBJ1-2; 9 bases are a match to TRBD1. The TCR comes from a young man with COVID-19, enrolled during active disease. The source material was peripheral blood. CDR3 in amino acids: CASSYSDRGNYGYTF. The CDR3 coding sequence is TGTGCCAGCAGTTACTCGGACAGGGGTAACTATGGCTACACCTTC.